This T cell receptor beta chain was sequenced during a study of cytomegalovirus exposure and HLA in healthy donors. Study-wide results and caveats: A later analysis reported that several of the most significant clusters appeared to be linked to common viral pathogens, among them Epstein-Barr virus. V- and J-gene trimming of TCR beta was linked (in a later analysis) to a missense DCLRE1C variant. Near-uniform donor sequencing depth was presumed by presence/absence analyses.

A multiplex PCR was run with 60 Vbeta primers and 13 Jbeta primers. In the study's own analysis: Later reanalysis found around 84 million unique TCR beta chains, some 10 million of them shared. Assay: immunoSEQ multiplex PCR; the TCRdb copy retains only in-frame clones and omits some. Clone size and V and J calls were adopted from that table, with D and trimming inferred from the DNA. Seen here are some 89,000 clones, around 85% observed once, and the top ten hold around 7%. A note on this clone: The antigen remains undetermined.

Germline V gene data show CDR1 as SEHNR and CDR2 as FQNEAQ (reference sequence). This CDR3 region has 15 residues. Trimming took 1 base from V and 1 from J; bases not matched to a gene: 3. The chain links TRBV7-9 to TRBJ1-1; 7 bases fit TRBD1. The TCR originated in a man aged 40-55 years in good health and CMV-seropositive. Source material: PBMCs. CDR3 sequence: CASSLGTGPNTEAFF. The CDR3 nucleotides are TGTGCCAGCAGCTTAGGGACAGGACCGAACACTGAAGCTTTCTTT. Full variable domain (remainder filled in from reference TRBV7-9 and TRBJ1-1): DTGVSQNPRHKITKRGQNVTFRCDPISEHNRLYWYRQTLGQGPEFLTYFQNEAQLEKSRLLSDRFSAERPKGSFSTLEIQRTEQGDSAMYLCASSLGTGPNTEAFFGQGTRLTVV.